This T cell receptor beta chain was recovered during a study of blood T cells in healthy people across ages. This clonotype came up a few times. Its target is unknown. Next came a second PCR, run for about 7 to 12 cycles, which used a sample-barcoded 5' primer along with a J-beta primer mix. From the 5' RACE reads, TCRdb called clonotypes with MiXCR, one entry per CDR3 protein. The sample has about 1.5 million distinct CDR3 sequences, approximately 38% seen once. Study-wide findings and caveats: Naive T cell percentage showed a strong correlation with TCR beta diversity.

The sample was blood. This TCR came from a woman between 18 and 29 years old in good health.

CDR3 sequence reads: CSARDLSSERYNEQFF. CDR3 DNA: TGCAGTGCTAGAGATCTAAGCTCAGAAAGATACAATGAGCAGTTCTTC. The genes are TRBV20-1 and TRBJ2-1, with unresolved D. Germline V gives CDR1 DFQATT, CDR2 SNEGSKA (reference sequence). V was shortened by 0 bases and J by 4 bases, with 16 bases between the two germline ends. The CDR3 runs to 16 residues.